This passage covers 32 T cell receptor beta chains from one sample sequenced in a study of blood T cell repertoires in COVID-19. Measured with immunoSEQ multiplex PCR; TCRdb has only the in-frame clones, and not every one. The table lists approximately 46,000 clones, 80% to 85% of them singletons, with approximately 20% in the top ten. The sequencing input was peripheral blood. All receptors come from a woman of 80 years or more with COVID-19, enrolled during active disease.

In this sample, this clone turned up once. The CDR3 sequence: CASSWPGVGTDTQYF. The CDR3 DNA is TGTGCCAGCAGCTGGCCTGGAGTCGGGACAGATACGCAGTATTTT. This chain joins TRBV5-4 and TRBJ2-3; D is ambiguous. Germline values: CDR1 SGHNT, CDR2 YYREEE (reference sequence). CDR3 length: 15 amino acids. Trimming took 3 bases from V and 3 from J, leaving 14 bases between them.

The gene calls are TRBV3-1 (or the pseudogene TRBV3-2) and TRBJ2-7; 7 nucleotides agree with TRBD1. Germline V lookup: CDR1 LGHDT, CDR2 YNNKEL (reference sequence). The CDR3 covers 14 residues. The V and J ends lost 5 bases and 3 bases, in that order; junction bases with no gene match: 7. CDR3 protein: CASSNPTGHYEQYF. The CDR3, as DNA: TGTGCCAGCAGCAACCCGACAGGGCACTACGAGCAGTACTTC.

This clone was seen ten or more times. The DNA for the CDR3 is TGTGCCAGTAGTGGACAGGGTTTGCCGGGCAATCAGCCCCAGCATTTT. It codes for CASSGQGLPGNQPQHF. The chain has TRBV19 and TRBJ1-5; 8 nucleotides line up with TRBD1. Trimming cost V 5 bases and J 2 bases; bases outside gene matches: 8. The CDR3 contains 16 residues. Germline CDR1 reads LNHDA; CDR2 reads SQIVND (reference sequence).

The J gene is TRBJ2-1, the V gene TRBV3-1 (or the pseudogene TRBV3-2), with 9 bases matching TRBD2. Germline lookup yields CDR1 LGHDT and CDR2 YNNKEL (reference sequence). This CDR3 is 15 amino acids long. V was pared by 5 bases and J by 4 bases, with 6 bases of the junction left unmatched. In DNA form, the CDR3 reads TGTGCCAGCAGCTTCCGGACTAGCGAATACAATGAGCAGTTCTTC. Translated, it gives CASSFRTSEYNEQFF.

V is TRBV2 and J is TRBJ2-3, with D perhaps TRBD2 (6 bases). Trimming took off 1 base at V and 6 bases at J, with 14 bases between the two ends. Germline-derived CDR1 and CDR2 are SNHLY and FYNNEI. The length of the CDR3 is 15 residues. This chain's CDR3 is CASSEGGAARDTQYF. DNA for the CDR3: TGTGCCAGCAGTGAAGGCGGGGCCGCGCGGGATACGCAGTATTTT.

J is TRBJ2-2 and V is TRBV6-2 or TRBV6-3, with D unresolved. CDR1 MNHEY and CDR2 SVGEGT come from the germline V gene. This CDR3 contains 15 residues. The germline V and J ends were trimmed by 4 bases and 0 bases, with 9 bases remaining between them. CDR3 region: CASSSVSANTGELFF. The DNA of the CDR3 is TGTGCCAGCAGTTCGGTTAGTGCGAACACCGGGGAGCTGTTTTTT.

This clone is medium-sized. The chain is built from TRBV6-6 and TRBJ1-2; perhaps TRBD1 as D (6 bases). Germline CDR1 and CDR2: MNHNY and SVGAGI (reference sequence). This CDR3 contains 15 residues. V was shortened by 5 bases and J by 2 bases, with 15 bases between the two germline ends. The CDR3 bases are TGTGCCAGCAGTCGCCGGACAGAGTCAAACTATGGCTACACCTTC. This encodes CASSRRTESNYGYTF.

The chain carries TRBV5-4 and TRBJ2-1; D gene uncertain. From germline, CDR1 is SGHNT and CDR2 YYREEE (reference sequence). This CDR3 region has 14 residues. The ends were cut back, 0 bases at V and 7 bases at J, with 11 bases in the middle. CDR3 coding DNA: TGTGCCAGCAGCTTGGTCGCGGCGAAAAATGAGCAGTTCTTC. This gives the protein CASSLVAAKNEQFF.

The table lists this clone with a count of one. The chain uses TRBV6-5 and TRBJ1-3; possibly TRBD1 for D (5 bases). The CDR3 consists of 12 residues. The V and J ends lost 6 bases and 3 bases respectively, with 6 bases between them. Germline CDR1 is MNHEY and CDR2 is SVGAGI. The CDR3 DNA is TGTGCCAGCAGAGGGGTTGGAAACACCATATATTTT. Amino acids: CASRGVGNTIYF.

This rearrangement joins TRBV6-1 to TRBJ2-6; unclear D gene. The V gene's germline CDR1 is MNHNS and CDR2 SASEGT. The CDR3 has 15 amino acids. V dropped 5 bases and J dropped 0 bases, with 8 bases sitting between them. The CDR3 reads CASSSPNSGANVLTF. CDR3 sequence (DNA): TGTGCCAGCAGTTCCCCTAACTCTGGGGCCAACGTCCTGACTTTC.

The V call is TRBV27, the J call TRBJ2-7; 7 positions agree with TRBD1. This CDR3 contains 14 residues. V dropped 3 bases and J dropped 4; count of bases not matched to a gene: 6. Per germline, CDR1 MNHEY and CDR2 SMNVEV (reference sequence). Here the CDR3 reads CASSFLQGVYEQYF. The DNA for the CDR3 is TGTGCCAGCAGTTTTCTCCAGGGGGTTTACGAGCAGTACTTC.

This chain connects TRBV11-2 to TRBJ2-7; D is perhaps TRBD2 (5 bases). V was trimmed by 3 bases and J by 3 bases, leaving 9 bases between them. The CDR3 is made up of 13 amino acids. Per germline, CDR1 SGHAT and CDR2 FQNNGV. CDR3 sequence: CASSLELVYEQYF. The CDR3 coding sequence is TGTGCCAGCAGCTTGGAACTAGTCTACGAGCAGTACTTC.

This sequence joins TRBV3-1 (or the pseudogene TRBV3-2) and TRBJ1-1, with no clear D. The CDR3 spans 13 residues. CDR1 and CDR2 (germline): LGHDT, YNNKEL (reference sequence). Trimming took 4 bases from V and 4 from J, leaving 10 bases between them. CDR3 in amino acids: CASSRGDGTEAFF. The CDR3 coding sequence is TGTGCCAGCAGCCGCGGGGATGGCACTGAAGCTTTCTTT.

This chain joins TRBV19 and TRBJ2-6, with D possibly being TRBD2 (5 bases). Germline assignment: CDR1 LNHDA and CDR2 SQIVND (reference sequence). The V end lost 9 bases, the J end lost 4 bases, and 19 bases lay between the germline ends. This CDR3 comprises 16 residues. The CDR3: CASTRSLLHGANVLTF. The DNA of the CDR3 is TGTGCCAGCACTAGGAGCCTTCTCCACGGGGCCAACGTCCTGACTTTC.

This clone showed up just a few times. This sequence joins TRBV7-9 and TRBJ2-5, with D maybe TRBD1 (7 bases). This CDR3 has 15 amino acids. Trimming shortened V by 2 bases and J by 5 bases, and 15 bases separated the two germline ends. Germline assignment: CDR1 SEHNR and CDR2 FQNEAQ (reference sequence). CDR3 in amino acids: CASSLRQGGLETQYF. The DNA for the CDR3 is TGTGCCAGCAGCTTAAGGCAGGGGGGTTTGGAGACCCAGTACTTC. Combining the CDR3 with reference TRBV7-9 and TRBJ2-5 gives the whole variable domain DTGVSQNPRHKITKRGQNVTFRCDPISEHNRLYWYRQTLGQGPEFLTYFQNEAQLEKSRLLSDRFSAERPKGSFSTLEIQRTEQGDSAMYLCASSLRQGGLETQYFGPGTRLLVL.

The V and J genes are TRBV9 and TRBJ2-3; D is unresolved. V shed 5 bases and J shed 5 bases, with 6 bases lying between them. The CDR3 loop spans 11 amino acids. Germline values: CDR1 SGDLS, CDR2 YYNGEE. The CDR3 loop is CASRRGDTQYF. The CDR3 DNA is TGTGCCAGCAGGAGAGGAGATACGCAGTATTTT.

This clone has only one observation. This chain links TRBV20-1 with TRBJ1-1; 7 bases match TRBD1. The V gene end was trimmed by 6 bases and the J gene end by 10 bases; junction bases not matched to a gene: 5. CDR1 and CDR2 (germline): DFQATT, SNEGSKA (reference sequence). The CDR3 totals 10 residues. CDR3 region: CSAQGVGAFF. The CDR3, as DNA: TGCAGTGCGCAGGGGGTCGGAGCTTTCTTT.

The chain employs TRBV7-9 and TRBJ1-2, with TRBD1 matching 7 bases. The CDR3 totals 13 residues. The junction had 2 bases not matched to a gene; V was cut back by 1 base and J by 6 bases. CDR1 and CDR2 (germline): SEHNR, FQNEAQ (reference sequence). The CDR3 nucleotides are TGTGCCAGCAGCTTAGAGGGGGCGCATGGCTACACCTTC. Encoded protein: CASSLEGAHGYTF.

The chain links TRBV9 to TRBJ1-3; D not certain. The CDR3 loop spans 16 amino acids. The germline V and J ends were trimmed by 4 bases and 0 bases, with 14 bases remaining between them. Per germline, CDR1 SGDLS and CDR2 YYNGEE. The CDR3 DNA sequence: TGTGCCAGCAGCCCTACGGACTGGAGCTCTGGAAACACCATATATTTT. Translating gives CASSPTDWSSGNTIYF.

The rearrangement uses TRBV9 and TRBJ2-7; the D gene is possibly TRBD1 (5 bases). The germline V gene has CDR1 SGDLS and CDR2 YYNGEE. There are 12 residues in the CDR3. The V end was cut by 4 bases, the J end by 5 bases, with 10 bases between. The CDR3 DNA reads as TGTGCCAGCAGCCCAGGGCGTAACGAGCAGTACTTC. Its protein product is CASSPGRNEQYF.

The chain is built from TRBV3-1 (or the pseudogene TRBV3-2) and TRBJ1-1, with D perhaps matching TRBD1 (6 bases). The CDR3 loop spans 18 amino acids. The V end was cut by 0 bases, the J end by 3 bases, with 20 bases between. Germline assignment: CDR1 LGHDT and CDR2 YNNKEL (reference sequence). CDR3 in DNA: TGTGCCAGCAGCCAAGATCCCAGGGGCGAGGTAGCCCACACTGAAGCTTTCTTT. Encoded protein: CASSQDPRGEVAHTEAFF.

On this clone itself: The junction departs from germline at one end; a sequencing error may be responsible. V gene TRBV5-1 combines with J gene TRBJ2-3; TRBD2 matches at 8 bases. CDR3 length: 16 residues. Looked up from germline, CDR1 is SGHRS and CDR2 is YFSETQ. The CDR3 spells CAGSDRGGSSTDTQYF. Here the CDR3 DNA reads TGCGCCGGCAGCGACCGGGGGGGTTCCAGCACAGATACGCAGTATTTT.

This clone was picked up a small number of times. The V gene is TRBV7-3, the J gene TRBJ2-3; 10 bases agree with TRBD2. This CDR3 region has 15 residues. V lost 5 bases to trimming and J lost 2 bases; unmatched junction nucleotides: 4. CDR1 is SGHTA and CDR2 is FQGTGA in the germline V gene. In DNA form, the CDR3 reads TGTGCCAGCAGCGCTGGACTAGCGGACACAGATACGCAGTATTTT. Amino acid sequence: CASSAGLADTDTQYF.

This chain connects TRBV7-6 to TRBJ1-6, with 7 bases identical to TRBD1. Germline-derived CDR1 and CDR2 are SGHVS and FNYEAQ. CDR3 length: 15 residues. J gave up 10 bases and V 2 bases, and 8 bases lay outside the gene matches. Written as DNA, the CDR3 is TGTGCCAGCAGCTTAAGGGGTCAGGGGGAATCACCCCTCCACTTT. Residues: CASSLRGQGESPLHF.

The gene calls are TRBV11-2 and TRBJ2-3; 12 bases are shared with TRBD2. The germline gives CDR1 SGHAT, CDR2 FQNNGV. The CDR3 contains 15 residues. The V gene end was trimmed by 5 bases and the J gene end by 5 bases; junction bases not matched to a gene: 5. The CDR3: CASSPGLAGQDTQYF. The CDR3 DNA sequence: TGTGCCAGCAGCCCCGGACTAGCGGGACAAGATACGCAGTATTTT.

The chain has TRBV27 and TRBJ2-7, with 14 bases aligning to TRBD2. Per germline, CDR1 MNHEY and CDR2 SMNVEV (reference sequence). CDR3 length: 15 amino acids. V gave up 3 bases and J gave up 5 bases; unmatched junction bases: 3. The CDR3 DNA is TGTGCCAGCAGTTTCGGGGGACTAGCGGGAGACGAGCAGTACTTC. Translated: CASSFGGLAGDEQYF.

V is TRBV5-1 and J is TRBJ1-5; 9 positions match TRBD1. This CDR3 has 15 residues. Germline V gene data show CDR1 as SGHRS and CDR2 as YFSETQ. J was trimmed by 2 bases and V by 4 bases; bases with no gene match: 4. The CDR3 region is CASSKTGGGNQPQHF. CDR3 DNA sequence: TGCGCCAGCAGCAAGACAGGGGGAGGCAATCAGCCCCAGCATTTT.

The rearrangement joins TRBV30 to TRBJ2-1; D is possibly TRBD2 (5 bases). Germline V lookup: CDR1 GTSNPN, CDR2 SVGIG (reference sequence). Trimming cost V 2 bases and J 0 bases, with 5 bases left between them. The CDR3 length is 13 residues. This CDR3 is CAWSTSSYNEQFF. CDR3 bases: TGTGCCTGGAGTACTAGCTCCTACAATGAGCAGTTCTTC.

CDR3 sequence: CASSTGTSGGETQYF. The CDR3 DNA reads as TGTGCCAGCAGCACCGGGACTAGCGGGGGGGAGACCCAGTACTTC. J is TRBJ2-5 and V is TRBV11-3, with 15 bases lining up with TRBD2. CDR1 is SGHNT, CDR2 YENEEA, per germline. V was clipped by 5 bases and J by 5 bases; unmatched bases: 3. This CDR3 comprises 15 residues.

This clone was counted a few times. This chain uses TRBV11-2 with TRBJ2-1; 12 bases fit TRBD2. Germline V gives CDR1 SGHAT, CDR2 FQNNGV. J lost 3 bases, V lost 8 bases, and 2 bases had no gene match. This CDR3 has 14 amino acids. CDR3 in amino acids: CASVLAGGYNEQFF. The CDR3, as DNA: TGTGCCAGCGTACTAGCGGGAGGCTACAATGAGCAGTTCTTC.

V usage is TRBV18 and J usage is TRBJ1-1, with D perhaps matching TRBD1 (6 bases). Trimming took 5 bases from V and 1 from J, leaving 11 bases between them. Germline values: CDR1 KGHSH, CDR2 LQKENI. There are 14 residues in the CDR3. The CDR3 DNA follows: TGTGCCAGCTCAACCCAGGGGCCGAACACTGAAGCTTTCTTT. It is translated as CASSTQGPNTEAFF. The full variable domain, completed using reference TRBV18 and TRBJ1-1, is NAGVMQNPRHLVRRRGQEARLRCSPMKGHSHVYWYRQLPEEGLKFMVYLQKENIIDESGMPKERFSAEFPKEGPSILRIQQVVRGDSAAYFCASSTQGPNTEAFFGQGTRLTVV.

The chain has TRBV5-1 and TRBJ2-2; D might be TRBD1 (6 bases). Trimming left V 5 bases short and J 1 base short, with 9 bases between. This CDR3 spans 14 amino acids. Per germline, CDR1 SGHRS and CDR2 YFSETQ. The CDR3 protein is CASSRGGNTGELFF. For the CDR3, the DNA is TGCGCCAGCAGTAGAGGGGGGAACACCGGGGAGCTGTTTTTT.